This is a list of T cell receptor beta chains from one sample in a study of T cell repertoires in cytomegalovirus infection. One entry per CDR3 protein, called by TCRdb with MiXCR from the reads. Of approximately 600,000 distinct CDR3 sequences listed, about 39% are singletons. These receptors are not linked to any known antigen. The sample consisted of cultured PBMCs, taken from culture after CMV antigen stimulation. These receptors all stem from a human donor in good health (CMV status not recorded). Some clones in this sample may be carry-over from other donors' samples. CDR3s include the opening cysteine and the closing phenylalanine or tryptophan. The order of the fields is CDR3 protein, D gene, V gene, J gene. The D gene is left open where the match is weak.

CDR3aa: CASTRTLNTGELFF
d_gene: NA
v_gene: TRBV6-1
j_gene: TRBJ2-2

CDR3aa: CASSLARDFRYEQYF
d_gene: NA
v_gene: TRBV12-3/TRBV12-4
j_gene: TRBJ2-7

CDR3aa: CASSHRTSGTLDTQYF
d_gene: TRBD2
v_gene: TRBV4-1
j_gene: TRBJ2-3

CDR3aa: CASSNRLDSGYTF
d_gene: NA
v_gene: TRBV7-2
j_gene: TRBJ1-2

CDR3aa: CASSIRTEGNSPLHF
d_gene: NA
v_gene: TRBV19
j_gene: TRBJ1-6

CDR3aa: CASRTARGYEQYF
d_gene: NA
v_gene: TRBV12-3/TRBV12-4
j_gene: TRBJ2-7

CDR3aa: CASSSPRHAPIDYNSPLHF
d_gene: NA
v_gene: TRBV6-6
j_gene: TRBJ1-6

CDR3aa: CASSPEGYYEQYF
d_gene: NA
v_gene: TRBV18
j_gene: TRBJ2-7

CDR3aa: CASRPSGPRYEQYF
d_gene: TRBD2
v_gene: TRBV12-3/TRBV12-4
j_gene: TRBJ2-7

CDR3aa: CASSYRFTSGGTDAQYF
d_gene: TRBD2
v_gene: TRBV6-2/TRBV6-3
j_gene: TRBJ2-3

CDR3aa: CASSSRSGNYGYTF
d_gene: NA
v_gene: TRBV7-8
j_gene: TRBJ1-2

CDR3aa: CASSPRLVVSMNTGELFF
d_gene: NA
v_gene: TRBV7-6
j_gene: TRBJ2-2

CDR3aa: CASSLWTGPGGYEQFF
d_gene: TRBD1
v_gene: TRBV5-6
j_gene: TRBJ2-1

CDR3aa: CASSRGGGALHF
d_gene: NA
v_gene: TRBV7-2
j_gene: TRBJ1-6

CDR3aa: CASSLEVGGGTDTQYF
d_gene: TRBD2
v_gene: TRBV7-2
j_gene: TRBJ2-3

CDR3aa: CASSFYREKLFF
d_gene: NA
v_gene: TRBV12-3/TRBV12-4
j_gene: TRBJ1-4

CDR3aa: CASSPGQGKEVQYF
d_gene: TRBD1
v_gene: TRBV5-4
j_gene: TRBJ2-5

CDR3aa: CASSQAGLAGNQETQYF
d_gene: TRBD2
v_gene: TRBV3-1
j_gene: TRBJ2-5

CDR3aa: CATSGTRPNSYNEQFF
d_gene: NA
v_gene: TRBV24-1
j_gene: TRBJ2-1

CDR3aa: CASSVDQAGGADTQYF
d_gene: TRBD1
v_gene: TRBV9
j_gene: TRBJ2-3

CDR3aa: CASSPSRADTQYF
d_gene: NA
v_gene: TRBV7-2
j_gene: TRBJ2-3

CDR3aa: CAISGGWWYTF
d_gene: NA
v_gene: TRBV10-3
j_gene: TRBJ1-2

CDR3aa: CASTDPLRGQGSQPQHF
d_gene: TRBD1
v_gene: TRBV6-2/TRBV6-3
j_gene: TRBJ1-5

CDR3aa: CASSLAAAATLSYEQYF
d_gene: NA
v_gene: TRBV11-2
j_gene: TRBJ2-7

CDR3aa: CASSLVGLAAPEQFF
d_gene: TRBD2
v_gene: TRBV7-2
j_gene: TRBJ2-1

CDR3aa: CSAKQGARNNEQFF
d_gene: TRBD1
v_gene: TRBV20-1
j_gene: TRBJ2-1

CDR3aa: CASSLVLRGGRTDTQYF
d_gene: TRBD2
v_gene: TRBV7-2
j_gene: TRBJ2-3

CDR3aa: CASIIRDGPRTQYF
d_gene: NA
v_gene: TRBV7-4
j_gene: TRBJ2-3

CDR3aa: CASSNWDQETQYF
d_gene: NA
v_gene: TRBV12-3/TRBV12-4
j_gene: TRBJ2-5

CDR3aa: CASSTRGRREHEQFF
d_gene: NA
v_gene: TRBV6-2/TRBV6-3
j_gene: TRBJ2-1

CDR3aa: CASRSPAGEQYF
d_gene: NA
v_gene: TRBV28
j_gene: TRBJ2-7

CDR3aa: CASSGRGGVGNQPQHF
d_gene: NA
v_gene: TRBV7-8
j_gene: TRBJ1-5

CDR3aa: CASTLLLAGADTQYF
d_gene: TRBD2
v_gene: TRBV7-2
j_gene: TRBJ2-3

CDR3aa: CASSREPSGIETQYF
d_gene: NA
v_gene: TRBV5-1
j_gene: TRBJ2-5

CDR3aa: CASSQEVGGETQYF
d_gene: NA
v_gene: TRBV4-2
j_gene: TRBJ2-5

CDR3aa: CASSLSGVVGEQYF
d_gene: TRBD2
v_gene: TRBV7-2
j_gene: TRBJ2-7

CDR3aa: CASSLDLGGNQPQHF
d_gene: NA
v_gene: TRBV11-2
j_gene: TRBJ1-5

CDR3aa: CASSYSRTGGTEAFF
d_gene: TRBD1
v_gene: TRBV6-2/TRBV6-3
j_gene: TRBJ1-1

CDR3aa: CASSDRSNTDTQYF
d_gene: NA
v_gene: TRBV11-3
j_gene: TRBJ2-3

CDR3aa: CASSMGAGGRVNEQFF
d_gene: TRBD2
v_gene: TRBV19
j_gene: TRBJ2-1

CDR3aa: CASSIGRTGELFF
d_gene: NA
v_gene: TRBV19
j_gene: TRBJ2-2

CDR3aa: CASSVVETGGAEAFF
d_gene: TRBD1
v_gene: TRBV9
j_gene: TRBJ1-1

CDR3aa: CASSNRDSRNTIYF
d_gene: TRBD1
v_gene: TRBV7-6
j_gene: TRBJ1-3

CDR3aa: CASRFEGVTDTQYF
d_gene: NA
v_gene: TRBV28
j_gene: TRBJ2-3

CDR3aa: CASSPLLAGREAFF
d_gene: NA
v_gene: TRBV7-2
j_gene: TRBJ1-1

CDR3aa: CASRGTGVNEAFF
d_gene: TRBD1
v_gene: TRBV6-2/TRBV6-3
j_gene: TRBJ1-1

CDR3aa: CSATQGRGYQPQHF
d_gene: NA
v_gene: TRBV20-1
j_gene: TRBJ1-5